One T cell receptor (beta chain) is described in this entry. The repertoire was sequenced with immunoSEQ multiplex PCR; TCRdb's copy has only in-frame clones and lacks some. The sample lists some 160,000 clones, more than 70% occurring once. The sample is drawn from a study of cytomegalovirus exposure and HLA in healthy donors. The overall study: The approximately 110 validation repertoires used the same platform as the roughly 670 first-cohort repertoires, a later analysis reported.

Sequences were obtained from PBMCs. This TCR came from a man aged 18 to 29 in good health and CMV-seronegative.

The DNA for the CDR3 is TGCGCCAGCAGCGAGCTAAGGGACAGGGGGCAGGGGTTGGACACTGAAGCTTTCTTT. Translation gives CASSELRDRGQGLDTEAFF. This chain uses TRBV5-1 with TRBJ1-1, with TRBD1 identical over 12 bases. The CDR3 runs to 19 residues. Germline V CDR1 and CDR2: SGHRS, YFSETQ. Trimming at V came to 4 bases and at J to 3 bases, leaving 16 bases not matched to a gene.